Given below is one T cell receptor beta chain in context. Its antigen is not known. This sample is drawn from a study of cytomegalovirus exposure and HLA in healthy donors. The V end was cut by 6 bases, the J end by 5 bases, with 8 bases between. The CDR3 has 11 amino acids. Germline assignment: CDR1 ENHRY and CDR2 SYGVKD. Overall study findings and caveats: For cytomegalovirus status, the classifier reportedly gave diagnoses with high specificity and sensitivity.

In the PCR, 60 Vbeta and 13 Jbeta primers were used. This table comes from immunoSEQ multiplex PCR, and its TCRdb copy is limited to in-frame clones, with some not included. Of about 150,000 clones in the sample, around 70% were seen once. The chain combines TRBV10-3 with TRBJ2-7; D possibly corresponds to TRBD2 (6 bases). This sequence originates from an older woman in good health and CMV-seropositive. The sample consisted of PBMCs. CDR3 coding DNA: TGTGCCATCAGGACGGGGGACGAGCAGTACTTC. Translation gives CAIRTGDEQYF.